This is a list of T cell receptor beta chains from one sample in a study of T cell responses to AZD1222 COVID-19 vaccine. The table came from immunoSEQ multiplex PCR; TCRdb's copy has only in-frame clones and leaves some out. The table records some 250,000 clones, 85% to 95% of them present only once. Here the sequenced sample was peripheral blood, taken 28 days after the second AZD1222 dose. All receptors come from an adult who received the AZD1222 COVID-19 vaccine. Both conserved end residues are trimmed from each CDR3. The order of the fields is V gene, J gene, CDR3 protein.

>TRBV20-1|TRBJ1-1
SASEALWGGTEAF
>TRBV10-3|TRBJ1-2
AISGTSGDGYT
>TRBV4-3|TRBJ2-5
ASSQTGIETQY
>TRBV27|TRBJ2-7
ASSARGQGPYEQY
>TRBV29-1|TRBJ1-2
SVGTVSYGYT
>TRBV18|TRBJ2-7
ASSPLTGSLYEQY
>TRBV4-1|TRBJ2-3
ASSLGTPTGTQY
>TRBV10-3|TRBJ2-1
AIRDGTGQGINEQF
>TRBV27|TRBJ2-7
ASRTPGISYEQY
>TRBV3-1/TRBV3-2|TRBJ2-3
ASSQDFRGVTDTQY
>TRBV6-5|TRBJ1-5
ASSYSGPEGGQPQH
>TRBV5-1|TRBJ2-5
ASSLLAGGQTQETQY
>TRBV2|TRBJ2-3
ASSKTGRGDTQY
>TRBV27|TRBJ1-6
ASSVVANSPLH
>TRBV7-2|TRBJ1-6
ASSPQAPGNSPLH
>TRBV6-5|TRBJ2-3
ASRLDTDTQY
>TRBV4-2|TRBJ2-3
ASSLGGVRDTQY
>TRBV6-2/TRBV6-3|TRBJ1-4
ASSHFTTNEKLF
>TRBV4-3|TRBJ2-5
ASSHLLAGKETQY
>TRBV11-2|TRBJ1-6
ASSRDSGYNSPLH
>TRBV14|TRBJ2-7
ASSPLGLFEQY
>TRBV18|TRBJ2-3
ASSPPGRVADTQY
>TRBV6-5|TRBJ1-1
ASSYGDSANTEAF
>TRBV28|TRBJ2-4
ASSYRGGDGKNIQY
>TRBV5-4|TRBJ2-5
ASRIDQGGGTQY
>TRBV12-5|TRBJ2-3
ASGLGLAGDTDTQY
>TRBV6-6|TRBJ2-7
ASSRDSGSAPYEQY
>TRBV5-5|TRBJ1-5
ASSWGQGLLGQPQH
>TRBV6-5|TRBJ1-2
ASSRGGTPEGGYT
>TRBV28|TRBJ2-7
ASRNRGSPYEQY
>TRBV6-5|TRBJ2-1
ASSYSGGQVHNEQF
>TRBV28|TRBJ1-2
ASSFQGAANYGYT
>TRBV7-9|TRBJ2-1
ASSEDSISYNEQF
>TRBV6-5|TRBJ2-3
ASTYAGTDTQY
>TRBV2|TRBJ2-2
ASRSDTGELF
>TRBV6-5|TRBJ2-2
ASSPTGPTGELF
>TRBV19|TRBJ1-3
ASGPSGWLDTIY
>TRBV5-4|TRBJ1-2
ASSPVQNGGAHGYT
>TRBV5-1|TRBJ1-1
ASSLAGQFNMNTEAF
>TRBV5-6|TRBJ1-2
ASSLARLGQRGYT
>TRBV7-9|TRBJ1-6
ASSLSHSPLH
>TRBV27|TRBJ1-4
ARARSGEKLF
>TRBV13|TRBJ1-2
ASSLAGGYGYT
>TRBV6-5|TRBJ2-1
ASRPTGDEYNEQF
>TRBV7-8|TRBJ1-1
ASSLAENTEAF
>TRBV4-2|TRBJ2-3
ASSQDPTATDTQY
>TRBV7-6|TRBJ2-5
ASSLRAAGGIQETQY
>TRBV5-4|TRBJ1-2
ASSLAGQNYGYT
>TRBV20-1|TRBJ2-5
SASKTGGGQETQY
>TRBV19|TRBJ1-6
ASSRRDRGSPLH
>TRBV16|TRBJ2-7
ASSQSGLRGAAL
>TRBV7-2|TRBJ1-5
ASSLVGNSNQPQH
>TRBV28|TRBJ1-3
ASSFIGRFSGNTIY
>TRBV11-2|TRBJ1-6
ASSLAGSSSYNSPLH